Below, one T cell receptor (beta chain) is given with its context. Per the original methods: Amplification with reference gene primers provided the estimates of nucleated cell counts. Clones were read by immunoSEQ multiplex PCR, and TCRdb kept only the in-frame ones, dropping some. V and J calls and clone size are given by that table; D and trimming were obtained from the DNA. The profile shows 150,000 to 200,000 clones, roughly 85% of them singletons. The sample comes from a study of blood T cell repertoires in COVID-19. The overall study: The study drew acute and convalescent COVID-19 samples from the United States, Italy and Spain. In each case, the material was cDNA or gDNA derived from T cells, B-cell-depleted T cells, or PBMCs.

Germline values: CDR1 LGHDT, CDR2 YNNKEL (reference sequence). The CDR3 has 16 amino acids. The V end was cut by 5 bases, the J end by 0 bases, with 16 bases between. The chain uses TRBV3-1 (or the pseudogene TRBV3-2) and TRBJ1-1, with D possibly TRBD1 on 5 matching bases. The source of this sequence is a man over 45 with active or convalescent COVID-19. The sample comprised peripheral blood. The CDR3 reads CASSYLRTSMNTEAFF. For the CDR3, the DNA is TGTGCCAGCAGCTACCTCCGGACATCAATGAACACTGAAGCTTTCTTT.